These 5 T cell receptor beta chains share one sample of origin, sequenced in a study of technical replicates of blood from a handful of donors. Clones were sequenced by immunoSEQ multiplex PCR, and TCRdb holds only the in-frame ones, with some missing. The sample lists tens of thousands of clones; roughly 92% were seen once. Sequencing input: T cells isolated from PBMCs. These receptors were obtained from a human donor in good health.

V gene TRBV27 combines with J gene TRBJ1-4; maybe TRBD1 (6 bases). Trimming removed 2 bases at V and 5 bases at J, with 12 bases between. The length of the CDR3 is 15 residues. CDR1 MNHEY and CDR2 SMNVEV come from the germline V gene (reference sequence). The CDR3: CASSLGQRLNEKLFF. CDR3 sequence (DNA): TGTGCCAGCAGTTTAGGACAGCGATTAAATGAAAAACTGTTTTTT.

The V call is TRBV29-1, the J call TRBJ1-5; no reliable D call. The CDR3 runs to 13 residues. Germline CDR1 reads SQVTM; CDR2 reads ANQGSEA. The ends were cut back, 6 bases at V and 6 bases at J, with 15 bases in the middle. The DNA of the CDR3 is TGCAGCGTCGCGGAGCGGGTCTCTCAGCCCCAGCATTTT. It encodes CSVAERVSQPQHF.

The J gene is TRBJ2-7, the V gene TRBV27, with D perhaps matching TRBD1 (6 bases). This CDR3 is built from 13 residues. V gave up 5 bases and J gave up 1 base, with 9 bases separating them. Germline V gene sequence: CDR1 MNHEY, CDR2 SMNVEV (reference sequence). This chain's CDR3 is CASSPRGSYEQYF. The CDR3 bases are TGTGCCAGCAGTCCCAGGGGATCCTACGAGCAGTACTTC.

The V call is TRBV9, the J call TRBJ2-2, with 7 bases fitting TRBD1. Germline CDR1 SGDLS, CDR2 YYNGEE. The CDR3 length is 16 residues. Trimming removed 2 bases from V and 1 base from J; junction bases left unmatched: 5. CDR3 sequence (DNA): TGTGCCAGCAGCGTGGAGGACAGGATGAACACCGGGGAGCTGTTTTTT. This sequence encodes CASSVEDRMNTGELFF.

This rearrangement joins TRBV5-1 to TRBJ1-2; a possible D gene is TRBD1 (5 bases). The germline gives CDR1 SGHRS, CDR2 YFSETQ. Trimming shortened V by 0 bases and J by 2 bases, and 20 bases separated the two germline ends. CDR3 length: 18 amino acids. In nucleotides, the CDR3 is TGCGCCAGCAGCTTGGATCTTCTTTCCGGGACTGGAAACTATGGCTACACCTTC. Translated: CASSLDLLSGTGNYGYTF.